What follows are 8 T cell receptor beta chains derived from one specimen sequenced in a study of blood T cell repertoires in COVID-19. Profiled with immunoSEQ multiplex PCR; TCRdb holds only in-frame clones, not every one. The sample carries about 260,000 clones, roughly 83% recorded once. Input material: PBMCs or T cells enriched from blood (not recorded which). These receptors came from a woman aged 45-65 years who had recovered from COVID-19.

The V call is TRBV15, the J call TRBJ2-3; D is uncertain. The CDR3 is made up of 15 amino acids. Looked up from germline, CDR1 is LNHNV and CDR2 is YYDKDF (reference sequence). The ends were cut back, 0 bases at V and 2 bases at J, with 9 bases in the middle. The CDR3: CATSREVGDTDTQYF. The DNA for the CDR3 is TGTGCCACCAGCAGAGAAGTGGGCGACACAGATACGCAGTATTTT. The whole variable domain, remainder taken from reference TRBV15 and TRBJ2-3, is DAMVIQNPRYQVTQFGKPVTLSCSQTLNHNVMYWYQQKSSQAPKLLFHYYDKDFNNEADTPDNFQSRRPNTSFCFLDIRSPGLGDTAMYLCATSREVGDTDTQYFGPGTRLTVL.

This clone was observed a few times. The chain combines TRBV19 with TRBJ2-2; weak D call: TRBD2 (5 bases). In germline, CDR1 is LNHDA, CDR2 SQIVND (reference sequence). The ends were cut back, 6 bases at V and 4 bases at J, with 9 bases in the middle. The CDR3 totals 13 residues. CDR3 nucleotides: TGTGCCAGTAGGAACCGGGGCACCGGGGAGCTGTTTTTT. Its translation: CASRNRGTGELFF.

The genes are TRBV9 and TRBJ1-3, with D possibly being TRBD1 (6 bases). Trimming cost V 7 bases and J 2 bases, with 13 bases left between them. CDR3 length: 14 residues. Germline values: CDR1 SGDLS, CDR2 YYNGEE. The CDR3 DNA is TGTGCCAGCGGATCGGACAGTCCTGGAAACACCATATATTTT. Amino acids: CASGSDSPGNTIYF.

This clone was recorded once. The chain has TRBV11-2 and TRBJ2-5; 7 positions agree with TRBD2. CDR1 is SGHAT, CDR2 FQNNGV, per germline. Trimming removed 4 bases from V and 2 bases from J; junction bases left unmatched: 7. This CDR3 contains 15 residues. CDR3 DNA sequence: TGTGCCAGCAGCTCGTGGACTAGTAATCAAGAGACCCAGTACTTC. Translating it yields CASSSWTSNQETQYF.

In its sample, this clone was seen once. This rearrangement joins TRBV30 to TRBJ1-1; D remains ambiguous. The CDR3 spans 14 residues. Germline V gene data show CDR1 as GTSNPN and CDR2 as SVGIG (reference sequence). V dropped 6 bases and J dropped 3 bases, with 17 bases sitting between them. This CDR3 reads CACPRARGDTEAFF. The CDR3 DNA follows: TGTGCCTGCCCGAGGGCCCGCGGGGACACTGAAGCTTTCTTT. Complete variable domain (other parts from reference TRBV30 and TRBJ1-1): SQTIHQWPATLVQPVGSPLSLECTVEGTSNPNLYWYRQAAGRGLQLLFYSVGIGQISSEVPQNLSASRPQDRQFILSSKKLLLSDSGFYLCACPRARGDTEAFFGQGTRLTVV.

Details on this clone: The junction departs from germline at one end; a sequencing error may be responsible. The V call is TRBV7-7, the J call TRBJ2-2; possibly TRBD1 for D (6 bases). The germline gives CDR1 SSHAT, CDR2 FNYEAQ (reference sequence). The length of the CDR3 is 15 residues. The CDR3 sequence: CASSSGTLNTGELFF. DNA of the CDR3: TGTGCTAGCAGCTCCGGGACATTGAACACCGGGGAGCTGTTTTTT. The full variable domain, with the rest looked up from reference TRBV7-7 and TRBJ2-2, is GAGVSQSPRYKVTKRGQDVTLRCDPISSHATLYWYQQALGQGPEFLTYFNYEAQPDKSGLPSDRFSAERPEGSISTLTIQRTEQRDSAMYRCASSSGTLNTGELFFGEGSRLTVL.

The rearrangement joins TRBV7-9 to TRBJ2-2; a possible D gene is TRBD2 (5 bases). V lost 2 bases and J 6 bases, leaving 7 bases between the germline ends. Germline CDR1 and CDR2: SEHNR and FQNEAQ (reference sequence). The CDR3 is 13 amino acids. CDR3 DNA sequence: TGTGCCAGCAGCTTATTAGCGTCCGGGGAGCTGTTTTTT. It specifies CASSLLASGELFF. The full variable domain, in which reference TRBV7-9 and TRBJ2-2 provide the parts outside the CDR3, is DTGVSQNPRHKITKRGQNVTFRCDPISEHNRLYWYRQTLGQGPEFLTYFQNEAQLEKSRLLSDRFSAERPKGSFSTLEIQRTEQGDSAMYLCASSLLASGELFFGEGSRLTVL.

This clone has just one count. The J gene is TRBJ2-1, the V gene TRBV7-9, with 13 bases lining up with TRBD2. Losses at the gene ends were 2 bases for V and 5 bases for J; bases not matched to a gene: 3. CDR3 length: 16 amino acids. The germline gives CDR1 SEHNR, CDR2 FQNEAQ (reference sequence). DNA of the CDR3: TGTGCCAGCAGCTTATTCGGACTAGCGGGAGACAATGAGCAGTTCTTC. Protein sequence: CASSLFGLAGDNEQFF. The complete variable domain, with remaining parts taken from reference TRBV7-9 and TRBJ2-1, reads DTGVSQNPRHKITKRGQNVTFRCDPISEHNRLYWYRQTLGQGPEFLTYFQNEAQLEKSRLLSDRFSAERPKGSFSTLEIQRTEQGDSAMYLCASSLFGLAGDNEQFFGPGTRLTVL.